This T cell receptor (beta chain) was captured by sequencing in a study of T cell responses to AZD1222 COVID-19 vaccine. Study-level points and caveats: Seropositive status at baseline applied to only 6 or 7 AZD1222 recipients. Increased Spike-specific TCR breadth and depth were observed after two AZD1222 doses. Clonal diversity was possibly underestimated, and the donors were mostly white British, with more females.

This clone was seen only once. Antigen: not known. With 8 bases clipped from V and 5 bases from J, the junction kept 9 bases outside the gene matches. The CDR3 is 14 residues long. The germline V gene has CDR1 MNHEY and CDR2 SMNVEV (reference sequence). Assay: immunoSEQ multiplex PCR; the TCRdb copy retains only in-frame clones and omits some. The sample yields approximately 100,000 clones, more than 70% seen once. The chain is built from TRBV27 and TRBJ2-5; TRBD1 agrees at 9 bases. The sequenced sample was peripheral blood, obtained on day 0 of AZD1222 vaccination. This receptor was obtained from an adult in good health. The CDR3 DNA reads TGTGCCAGCCGGGTTACAGGGGGCCGGGAGACCCAGTACTTC. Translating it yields CASRVTGGRETQYF.